These T cell receptor beta chains were read from a single sample in a study of blood T cell repertoires in COVID-19. Using immunoSEQ multiplex PCR, the repertoire was profiled, and TCRdb retains in-frame clones only, with some absent. The repertoire has 93,000 or so clones, around 82% of them found once; the top ten carry about an eighth. Specimen: peripheral blood. The receptors here all came from a human donor in a cohort sampled during active or convalescent COVID-19. The CDR3 runs from the conserved cysteine through the conserved F or W. Each record gives: J gene, V gene, D gene, CDR3 DNA, CDR3 protein. The D gene is left open where the match is weak.

J gene: TRBJ2-2
V gene: TRBV2
D gene: NA
CDR3 DNA: TGTGCCAGCACCGTCACCAGGGGCACCGGGGAGCTGTTTTTT
CDR3 protein: CASTVTRGTGELFF

J gene: TRBJ2-1
V gene: TRBV5-1
D gene: NA
CDR3 DNA: TGCGCCAGCACGGGGTCCAATGAGCAGTTCTTC
CDR3 protein: CASTGSNEQFF

J gene: TRBJ1-1
V gene: TRBV30
D gene: NA
CDR3 DNA: TGTGCCTGGAGTGTATCCCGACAGGCTGAAGCTTTCTTT
CDR3 protein: CAWSVSRQAEAFF

J gene: TRBJ1-1
V gene: TRBV6-2/TRBV6-3
D gene: NA
CDR3 DNA: TGTGCCAGCCGCCCATCGGGGGAGAACACTGAAGCTTTCTTT
CDR3 protein: CASRPSGENTEAFF

J gene: TRBJ1-2
V gene: TRBV10-2
D gene: NA
CDR3 DNA: TGCGCCAGCACAGAGGGTACTGCCTATGGCTACACCTTC
CDR3 protein: CASTEGTAYGYTF

J gene: TRBJ1-1
V gene: TRBV4-1
D gene: TRBD1
CDR3 DNA: TGCGCCAGCAGCCAAGATCGGACAGGGTGGCGCACTGAAGCTTTCTTT
CDR3 protein: CASSQDRTGWRTEAFF

J gene: TRBJ2-3
V gene: TRBV5-1
D gene: NA
CDR3 DNA: TGCGCCAGCAGCTTCGGGACTAGCACAGATACGCAGTATTTT
CDR3 protein: CASSFGTSTDTQYF

J gene: TRBJ2-3
V gene: TRBV18
D gene: NA
CDR3 DNA: TGTGCCAGCTCATCCGTGGCTGGCACAGATACGCAGTATTTT
CDR3 protein: CASSSVAGTDTQYF

J gene: TRBJ1-5
V gene: TRBV7-2
D gene: NA
CDR3 DNA: TGTGCCAGCAGTCAAGGGAGGGGCGGGCGCAATCAGCCCCAGCATTTT
CDR3 protein: CASSQGRGGRNQPQHF

J gene: TRBJ1-5
V gene: TRBV18
D gene: TRBD1
CDR3 DNA: TGTGCCAGCTCACCACAGGGGAAGGGGGCTGCCGGGCAGCCCCAGCATTTT
CDR3 protein: CASSPQGKGAAGQPQHF

J gene: TRBJ2-1
V gene: TRBV7-2
D gene: TRBD1
CDR3 DNA: TGTGCCAGCAGCAGAGGACAGGGGATGTATGAGCAGTTCTTC
CDR3 protein: CASSRGQGMYEQFF

J gene: TRBJ1-2
V gene: TRBV30
D gene: NA
CDR3 DNA: TGTGCGCACCACCGCAGGGTTGACTATGGCTACACCTTC
CDR3 protein: CAHHRRVDYGYTF

J gene: TRBJ1-2
V gene: TRBV19
D gene: TRBD1
CDR3 DNA: TGTGCCAGTAGTGTACAGGGGGCGCAAGGCTACACCTTC
CDR3 protein: CASSVQGAQGYTF

J gene: TRBJ1-4
V gene: TRBV7-9
D gene: NA
CDR3 DNA: TGTGCCAGCAGCCCTTCGACAGGTGGCTTTGAAAAACTGTTTTTT
CDR3 protein: CASSPSTGGFEKLFF

J gene: TRBJ2-6
V gene: TRBV14
D gene: NA
CDR3 DNA: TGTGCCAGCAGCTTCCTCTCTGGGGCCAACGTCCTGACTTTC
CDR3 protein: CASSFLSGANVLTF

J gene: TRBJ2-7
V gene: TRBV9
D gene: TRBD1
CDR3 DNA: TGTGCCAGCAGCGCCTCGGGGACAGGGGGTAAGAACGAGCAGTACTTC
CDR3 protein: CASSASGTGGKNEQYF

J gene: TRBJ2-3
V gene: TRBV20-1
D gene: NA
CDR3 DNA: TGCAGTGCTAGTGGGAGAAGTAGCACAGATACGCAGTATTTT
CDR3 protein: CSASGRSSTDTQYF

J gene: TRBJ1-1
V gene: TRBV29-1
D gene: NA
CDR3 DNA: TGCAGCGTTGAGTCGGGGGGGAGCGGAAGAGCTTTCTTT
CDR3 protein: CSVESGGSGRAFF

J gene: TRBJ2-7
V gene: TRBV9
D gene: TRBD2
CDR3 DNA: TGTGCCAGCAGCGAGGGACTAGCGGCCTCCTACGAGCAGTACTTC
CDR3 protein: CASSEGLAASYEQYF

J gene: TRBJ1-2
V gene: TRBV2
D gene: NA
CDR3 DNA: TGTGCCAGCAGTACAGTGGAGGGTGGCTACACCTTC
CDR3 protein: CASSTVEGGYTF